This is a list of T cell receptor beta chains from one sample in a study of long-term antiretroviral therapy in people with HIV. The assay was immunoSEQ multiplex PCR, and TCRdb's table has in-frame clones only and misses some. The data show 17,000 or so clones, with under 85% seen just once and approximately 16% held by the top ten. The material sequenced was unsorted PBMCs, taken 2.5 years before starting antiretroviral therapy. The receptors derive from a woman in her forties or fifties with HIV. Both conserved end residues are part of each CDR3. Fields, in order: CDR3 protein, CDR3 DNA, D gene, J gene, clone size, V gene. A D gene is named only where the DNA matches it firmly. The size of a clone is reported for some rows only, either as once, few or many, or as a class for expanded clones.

CDR3: CASSEKTGELFF; DNA: TGTGCCAGCAGTGAAAAGACCGGGGAGCTGTTTTTT; D: NA; J: TRBJ2-2; size: NA; V: TRBV25-1
CDR3: CASSPVDLAKNIQYF; DNA: TGTGCCAGCAGCCCCGTCGATTTAGCCAAAAACATTCAGTACTTC; D: NA; J: TRBJ2-4; size: NA; V: TRBV28
CDR3: CASSQGPEYHNEKLFF; DNA: TGCGCCAGCAGCCAAGGCCCGGAATATCATAATGAAAAACTGTTTTTT; D: NA; J: TRBJ1-4; size: NA; V: TRBV4-1
CDR3: CASSLPPGGGGSSYGYTF; DNA: TGTGCCAGCAGCTTGCCACCTGGGGGTGGAGGCAGTTCCTATGGCTACACCTTC; D: NA; J: TRBJ1-2; size: NA; V: TRBV5-4
CDR3: CASSLRGPRDEQFF; DNA: TGTGCCAGCAGCTTACGTGGGCCAAGGGATGAACAGTTCTTC; D: NA; J: TRBJ2-1; size: NA; V: TRBV7-3
CDR3: CASSLAIQGNTGELFF; DNA: TGCGCCAGCAGCTTGGCCATACAGGGGAACACCGGGGAGCTGTTTTTT; D: NA; J: TRBJ2-2; size: few; V: TRBV5-1
CDR3: CASSRARQGSSYEQYF; DNA: TGTGCCAGCAGCCGAGCCAGGCAGGGGAGCTCCTACGAGCAGTACTTC; D: NA; J: TRBJ2-7; size: once; V: TRBV14
CDR3: CASSVEETSYYNEQFF; DNA: TGTGCCAGCAGCGTAGAGGAGACAAGTTACTACAATGAGCAGTTCTTC; D: NA; J: TRBJ2-1; size: NA; V: TRBV9
CDR3: CASSVARGGNSPLHF; DNA: TGTGCCAGCAGCGTAGCTAGGGGGGGGAATTCACCCCTCCACTTT; D: NA; J: TRBJ1-6; size: once; V: TRBV9
CDR3: CASSGLGATDEQFF; DNA: TGTGCCAGCAGTGGGCTGGGGGCTACGGATGAGCAGTTCTTC; D: NA; J: TRBJ2-1; size: NA; V: TRBV6-5
CDR3: CASSDSGGGTDTQYF; DNA: TGTGCCAGCAGTGACTCCGGGGGGGGCACAGATACGCAGTATTTT; D: TRBD2; J: TRBJ2-3; size: NA; V: TRBV6-4
CDR3: CAWSAHRGATDTQYF; DNA: TGTGCCTGGAGTGCCCACAGGGGGGCTACAGATACGCAGTATTTT; D: TRBD1; J: TRBJ2-3; size: NA; V: TRBV30
CDR3: CASRSSSTDTQYF; DNA: TGTGCCAGCAGATCATCTAGCACAGATACGCAGTATTTT; D: NA; J: TRBJ2-3; size: NA; V: TRBV6-6
CDR3: CASSLLSRDSGANVLTF; DNA: TGTGCCAGCAGCTTATTATCACGGGACTCTGGGGCCAACGTCCTGACTTTC; D: NA; J: TRBJ2-6; size: once; V: TRBV7-3